The subject of this entry is one TCR beta chain. The data derive from a study of blood T cell repertoires in COVID-19. Overall study: The study drew acute and convalescent COVID-19 samples from the United States, Italy and Spain. PBMCs, B-cell-depleted T cells, or T cells were the source of the cDNA or gDNA that made up the material.

The germline V gene has CDR1 SGHTA and CDR2 FQGTGA. The V and J ends lost 1 base and 5 bases respectively, with 12 bases between them. The CDR3 has 14 amino acids. Profiling relied on immunoSEQ multiplex PCR, and the TCRdb table lists in-frame clones only, not all of them. The data contain over 90,000 clones, roughly 80% of them singletons. This chain joins TRBV7-3 and TRBJ2-7; perhaps TRBD1 as D (5 bases). The clonotype originates from a human donor in a cohort sampled during active COVID-19. The sequencing sample was made of peripheral blood. CDR3 sequence (DNA): TGTGCCAGCAGCTTAAAGGCAGGGTCCAACGAGCAGTACTTC. The encoded protein is CASSLKAGSNEQYF.